The clone carrying this T cell receptor (beta chain) has just a few counts. The data originate from a study of early T cells in non-severe SARS-CoV-2 infection. Trimming left V 8 bases short and J 3 bases short, with 11 bases between. The CDR3 is made up of 13 amino acids. Germline CDR1 MDHEN, CDR2 SYDVKM. Individual cDNA molecules received unique molecular identifiers during library preparation. TCRdb re-called the 5' RACE reads with MiXCR, one entry per CDR3 protein. The sample lists tens of thousands of distinct CDR3 sequences; about 10% were seen once. The specimen was whole blood, collected at baseline. The chain combines TRBV28 with TRBJ1-5, with D possibly TRBD1 on 5 matching bases. This clonotype originated in an adult who was a healthcare worker with PCR-confirmed SARS-CoV-2 infection or an uninfected control (not recorded which). The CDR3 coding sequence is TGTGCCAGCGGGAGGGACTCCAATCAGCCCCAGCATTTT. It specifies CASGRDSNQPQHF.